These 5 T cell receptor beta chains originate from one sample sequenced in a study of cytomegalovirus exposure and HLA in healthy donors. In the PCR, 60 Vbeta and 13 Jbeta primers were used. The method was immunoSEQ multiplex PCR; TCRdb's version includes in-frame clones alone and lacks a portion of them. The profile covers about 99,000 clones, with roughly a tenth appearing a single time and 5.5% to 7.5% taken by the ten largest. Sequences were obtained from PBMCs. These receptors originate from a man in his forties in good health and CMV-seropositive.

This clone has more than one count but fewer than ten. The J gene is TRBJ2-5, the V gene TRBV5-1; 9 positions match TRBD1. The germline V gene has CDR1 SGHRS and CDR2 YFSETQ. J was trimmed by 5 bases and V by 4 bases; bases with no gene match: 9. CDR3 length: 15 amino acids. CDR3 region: CASSRGTGRMETQYF. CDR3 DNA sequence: TGCGCCAGCAGCCGAGGGACAGGGAGGATGGAGACCCAGTACTTC.

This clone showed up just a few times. This chain's CDR3 is CASSFPITGGGSGTDTQYF. DNA for the CDR3: TGTGCCAGCAGCTTTCCTATAACCGGGGGCGGGAGTGGCACAGATACGCAGTATTTT. The chain is built from TRBV7-6 and TRBJ2-3, with D possibly matching TRBD2 (7 bases). Per the germline V gene, CDR1 is SGHVS and CDR2 is FNYEAQ. Trimming pared 3 bases from V and 1 base from J, leaving 23 bases between. This CDR3 contains 19 residues.

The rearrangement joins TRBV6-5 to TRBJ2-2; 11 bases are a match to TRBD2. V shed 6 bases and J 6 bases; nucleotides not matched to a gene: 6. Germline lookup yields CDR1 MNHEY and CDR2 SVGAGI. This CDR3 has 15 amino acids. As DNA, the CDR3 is TGTGCCAGCAGCCAACTAGCGGGAGTGGCCGGGGAGCTGTTTTTT. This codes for CASSQLAGVAGELFF.

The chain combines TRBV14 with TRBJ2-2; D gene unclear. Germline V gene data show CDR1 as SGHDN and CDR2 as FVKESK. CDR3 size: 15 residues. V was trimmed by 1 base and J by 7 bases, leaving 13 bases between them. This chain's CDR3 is CASSQGSLTGGELFF. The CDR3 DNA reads TGTGCCAGCAGCCAAGGTTCCCTAACCGGCGGGGAGCTGTTTTTT. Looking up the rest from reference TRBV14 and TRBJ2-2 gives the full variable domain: EAGVTQFPSHSVIEKGQTVTLRCDPISGHDNLYWYRRVMGKEIKFLLHFVKESKQDESGMPNNRFLAERTGGTYSTLKVQPAELEDSGVYFCASSQGSLTGGELFFGEGSRLTVL.

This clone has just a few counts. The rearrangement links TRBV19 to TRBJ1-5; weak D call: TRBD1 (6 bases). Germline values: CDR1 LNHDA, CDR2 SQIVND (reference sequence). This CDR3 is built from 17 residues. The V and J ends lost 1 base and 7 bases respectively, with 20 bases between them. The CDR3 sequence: CASSIGGGLTMVQPQHF. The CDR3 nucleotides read TGTGCCAGTAGTATAGGCGGGGGGCTAACGATGGTCCAGCCCCAGCATTTT.